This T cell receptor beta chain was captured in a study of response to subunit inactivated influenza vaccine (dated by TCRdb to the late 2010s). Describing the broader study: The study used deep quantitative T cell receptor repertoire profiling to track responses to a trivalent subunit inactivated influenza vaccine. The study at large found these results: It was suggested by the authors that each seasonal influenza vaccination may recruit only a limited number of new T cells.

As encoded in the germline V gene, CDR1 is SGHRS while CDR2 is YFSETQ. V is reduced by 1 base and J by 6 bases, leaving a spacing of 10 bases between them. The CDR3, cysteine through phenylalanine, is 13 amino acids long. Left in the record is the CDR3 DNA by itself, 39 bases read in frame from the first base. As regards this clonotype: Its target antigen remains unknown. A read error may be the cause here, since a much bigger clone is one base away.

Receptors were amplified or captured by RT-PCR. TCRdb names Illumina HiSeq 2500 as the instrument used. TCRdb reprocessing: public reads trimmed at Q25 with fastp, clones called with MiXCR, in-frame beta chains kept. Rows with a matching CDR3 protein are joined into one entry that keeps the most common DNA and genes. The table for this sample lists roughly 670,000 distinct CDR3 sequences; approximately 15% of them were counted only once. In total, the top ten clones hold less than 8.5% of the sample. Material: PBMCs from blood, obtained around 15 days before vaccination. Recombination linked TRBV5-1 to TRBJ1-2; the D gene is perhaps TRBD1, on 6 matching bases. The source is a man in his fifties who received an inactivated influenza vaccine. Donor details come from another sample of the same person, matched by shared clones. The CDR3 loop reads CASSLWGADGYTF. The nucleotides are TGCGCCAGCAGCTTGTGGGGGGCGGATGGCTACACCTTC.